This T cell receptor (beta chain) was recovered during a study of T cell responses to AZD1222 COVID-19 vaccine. Study-level results: Females outnumbered males among donors, who were mostly white British; clonal diversity was possibly underestimated.

Regarding this clone: Its specificity is unknown.

Losses at the gene ends were 7 bases for V and 0 bases for J; bases not matched to a gene: 7. CDR3 length: 17 amino acids. Looked up from germline, CDR1 is KGHDR and CDR2 is SFDVKD. Clones were read by immunoSEQ multiplex PCR, and TCRdb kept only the in-frame ones, dropping some. The sample comprises 85,000 to 100,000 clones, approximately 92% of which are singletons, and roughly 12% rests with the top ten. The sequence came from an adult in good health. Sequenced material: peripheral blood, taken on day 0 of AZD1222 vaccination. The chain employs TRBV24-1 and TRBJ2-1; 11 nucleotides match TRBD2. CDR3 amino acids: CATSSQGLADSYNEQFF. The CDR3 coding sequence is TGTGCCACCAGCTCACAGGGACTAGCGGACTCCTACAATGAGCAGTTCTTC.